This T cell receptor beta chain was obtained from a study of shared clonotypes between healthy human individuals. The material for each subset, its genomic DNA, was split evenly across several immunoSEQ plates. Measured with immunoSEQ multiplex PCR; TCRdb has only the in-frame clones, and not every one. The sample has about 330,000 clones, roughly 84% seen once. The CDR3 spans 15 residues. Trimming took 6 bases from V and 8 from J; bases not matched to a gene: 12. Germline CDR1 reads SQVTM; CDR2 reads ANQGSEA. The sample was memory CD8+ T cells sorted from blood. As for subset: CD45RO+ cells pooled with CCR7-negative TemRA cells. The V and J genes are TRBV29-1 and TRBJ2-1, with 11 nucleotides matching TRBD2. This TCR came from a young man in good health. For the CDR3, the DNA is TGCAGCGTCTACCCCACTAGCGGGAGAGGAGATGAGCAGTTCTTC. Translation: CSVYPTSGRGDEQFF.